This T cell receptor (beta chain) was sequenced in a study of blood T cell repertoires in COVID-19. Turning to the study itself: Acute and convalescent COVID-19 specimens originated in the United States, Italy and Spain.

Sequenced by immunoSEQ multiplex PCR; TCRdb stores in-frame clones only, minus some. This sample has roughly 200,000 clones, with 70% to 90% found just once. Germline values: CDR1 SGHTA, CDR2 FQGTGA. The CDR3 is 14 residues long. The V end lost 2 bases, the J end lost 4 bases, and 8 bases lay between the germline ends. Cohort assignment relied on participant-reported clinical history. Sequencing used PBMCs or T cells enriched from blood (not recorded which). This rearrangement joins TRBV7-3 to TRBJ2-2; D might be TRBD1 (5 bases). This clonotype was obtained from a woman in her thirties or forties with acute COVID-19. The CDR3, as DNA: TGTGCCAGCAGCTTACGGCAGGGCACCGGGGAGCTGTTTTTT. This sequence encodes CASSLRQGTGELFF.